A selection of T cell receptor beta chains follows, all from one sample in a study of response to subunit inactivated influenza vaccine. TCRdb ran MiXCR on the RT-PCR reads and lists one entry per CDR3 protein. The sample records over 450,000 distinct CDR3 sequences, over 10% being singletons. This specimen consisted of PBMCs from blood, obtained about 6 weeks after vaccination. Receptors were obtained from a man aged 50 or older who received an inactivated influenza vaccine. Both conserved end residues are part of each CDR3. A D gene is named only where the DNA matches it firmly. Some rows have no size entry. The others give once, few or many, or a class for an expanded clone.

d_call	clone_size	j_call	v_call	cdr3_nt	cdr3_aa
.	.	TRBJ2-2	TRBV10-3	TGTGCCATCAGTGTTAACAGGGATAACGGGGAGCTGTTTTTT	CAISVNRDNGELFF
TRBD1	.	TRBJ2-7	TRBV7-2	TGTGCCAGCAGCCGAGACAGGGTAATGGGCGAGCAGTACTTC	CASSRDRVMGEQYF
TRBD1	.	TRBJ2-1	TRBV12-3/TRBV12-4	TGTGCCAGCAGTTTAAGTATAAAGGGGGCTCCCCTTTTCTTC	CASSLSIKGAPLFF
.	once	TRBJ2-3	TRBV20-1	TGCAGTGCTAGAGTGGTCCGCCGCATTAGCACAGATACGCAGTATTTT	CSARVVRRISTDTQYF
.	.	TRBJ1-5	TRBV23-1	TGCGCCAGCACCCACGATTCAGGGCCCCAGCATTTT	CASTHDSGPQHF
TRBD2	few	TRBJ2-1	TRBV5-6	TGTGCCAGCAGCTGGGGGAGGGAGCAGCAGTTCTTC	CASSWGREQQFF
.	.	TRBJ2-1	TRBV7-2	TGTGCCAGCAGCTTAGCGAGGACGAACAATGAGCAGTTCTTC	CASSLARTNNEQFF
TRBD1	few	TRBJ2-1	TRBV6-2/TRBV6-3	TGTGCCAGCAGTTACTCGATTCGAACAGGGGTCCATGAGCAGTTCTTC	CASSYSIRTGVHEQFF
TRBD2	.	TRBJ2-2	TRBV29-1	TGCAGCGTTGCGGGGGGACTCCTGAACACCGGGGAGCTGTTTTTT	CSVAGGLLNTGELFF
TRBD1	many	TRBJ1-4	TRBV12-3/TRBV12-4	TGTGCCAGCAGTCCCGGGGACAGTTCATCCCTTGAAAAACTGTTTTTT	CASSPGDSSSLEKLFF
.	many	TRBJ2-5	TRBV11-2	TGTGCCAGCAGCTCAGGGGGGTGGCAAGAGACCCAGTACTTC	CASSSGGWQETQYF
.	.	TRBJ1-2	TRBV12-3/TRBV12-4	TGTGCCAGCAGTCCGATAAGAGGGAGGGACTATGGCTACACCTTC	CASSPIRGRDYGYTF
.	.	TRBJ2-2	TRBV9	TGTGCCAGCAGCGTAGAGGTCAGCTCCTCGGTCACCGGGGAGCTGTTTTTT	CASSVEVSSSVTGELFF
.	many	TRBJ2-3	TRBV12-3/TRBV12-4	TGTGCCAGCAGTCCCACTACCCAGAGCACAGATACGCAGTATTTT	CASSPTTQSTDTQYF
.	few	TRBJ1-4	TRBV12-3/TRBV12-4	TGTGCCAGCAGTTTAAGGGGGGGAGGGGCGCTGGAGGAGGAAAAACTGTTTTTT	CASSLRGGGALEEEKLFF
.	.	TRBJ2-1	TRBV14	TGTGCCAGCAGCCAAGGTCATGGGTGGGTGGACAATGAGCAGTTCTTC	CASSQGHGWVDNEQFF
.	few	TRBJ2-5	TRBV4-2	TGTGCCAGCAGCCAAGAAAGTTCCGGCACTAGAGAGACCCAGTACTTC	CASSQESSGTRETQYF
.	.	TRBJ2-7	TRBV12-3/TRBV12-4	TGTGCCAGCAGTCCGCTTTCGGGAGTAGGATACGAGCAGTACTTC	CASSPLSGVGYEQYF
TRBD1	.	TRBJ2-7	TRBV24-1	TGTGCCACCAGTGATCCCTCCGGGACAGGGCGCCACGAGCAGTACTTC	CATSDPSGTGRHEQYF
TRBD1	.	TRBJ1-5	TRBV15	TGTGCCACCAGCCCGTCGGACAGGGGGGATCAGCCCCAGCATTTT	CATSPSDRGDQPQHF
.	.	TRBJ1-3	TRBV4-3	TGCGCCAGCAGCCAACTAAACAGGGTCTCTGGAAACACCATATATTTT	CASSQLNRVSGNTIYF
TRBD1	few	TRBJ1-1	TRBV7-4	TGTGCCAGCAGCTCCAGACAGGGGGAGATGACTGAAGCTTTCTTT	CASSSRQGEMTEAFF
TRBD2	.	TRBJ2-2	TRBV5-1	TGCGCCAGCAGCGGACTAGCGGGAGCCGGGGAGCTGTTTTTT	CASSGLAGAGELFF
.	few	TRBJ2-2	TRBV10-3	TGTGCCATCAGTGTTAGGGGAGACACCGGGGAGCTGTTTTTT	CAISVRGDTGELFF
.	.	TRBJ1-2	TRBV11-2	TGTGCCAGCAGCTTAGTGTCCGGGGGCTATAATGGCTACACCTTC	CASSLVSGGYNGYTF
.	many	TRBJ1-2	TRBV20-1	TGCAGTGCTAGGGGGGAAAACTATGGCTACACCTTC	CSARGENYGYTF
TRBD1	many	TRBJ2-7	TRBV20-1	TGCAGTGCTGGACAGGGGAGGGAGCAGTACTTC	CSAGQGREQYF
.	.	TRBJ2-5	TRBV5-5	TGTGCCAGCAGCTTCCGGTTGGAGACCCAGTACTTC	CASSFRLETQYF
.	few	TRBJ1-6	TRBV4-1	TGCGCCAGCAGCCAAGTTGTACAGAGCTCCTATAATTCACCCCTCCACTTT	CASSQVVQSSYNSPLHF
.	.	TRBJ2-1	TRBV12-3/TRBV12-4	TGTGCCAGCAGTTTAGAACCTTACAATGAGCAGTTCTTC	CASSLEPYNEQFF
.	.	TRBJ1-1	TRBV27	TGTGCCAGCAGTCTTCTACGGACGCGGGATGCTGAAGCTTTCTTT	CASSLLRTRDAEAFF
.	many	TRBJ2-1	TRBV12-3/TRBV12-4	TGTGCCAGCAGGACGACTAGTTTCAATGAGCAGTTCTTC	CASRTTSFNEQFF
.	.	TRBJ2-1	TRBV25-1	TGTGCCAGCAGTCCACGGGGGGCGGGAGTACTTTACAATGAGCAGTTCTTC	CASSPRGAGVLYNEQFF
.	many	TRBJ1-1	TRBV7-2	TGTGCCAGCAGCCCCCGGTCAGGGCAGCTAACTGAAGCTTTCTTT	CASSPRSGQLTEAFF
.	few	TRBJ2-1	TRBV6-1	TGTGCCACCAGGCAGGAGGGGGCTGTTAATGAGCAGTTCTTC	CATRQEGAVNEQFF
.	many	TRBJ1-3	TRBV12-3/TRBV12-4	TGTGCCAGCAGTTTACGGGAGGCTGGAAACACCATATATTTT	CASSLREAGNTIYF
.	many	TRBJ1-5	TRBV4-2	TGTGCCAGCAGCCAAGATGGCACTACTACAAATCAGCCCCAGCATTTT	CASSQDGTTTNQPQHF
.	many	TRBJ2-1	TRBV12-3/TRBV12-4	TGTGCCAGCAGTTTGGCCCTTTGGGGTTGGCAGTTCTTC	CASSLALWGWQFF
.	.	TRBJ1-3	TRBV27	TGTGCCAGCAGTTCGGCCATGACTCACAGCTCTGGAAACACCATATATTTT	CASSSAMTHSSGNTIYF
.	many	TRBJ2-1	TRBV20-1	TGCAGTGCTAGCGGGGCGGGAACTGGTTACAATGAGCAGTTCTTC	CSASGAGTGYNEQFF
.	few	TRBJ2-7	TRBV12-3/TRBV12-4	TGTGCCAGCAGCTCCGGGCCCAACTACGAGCAGTACTTC	CASSSGPNYEQYF
TRBD1	few	TRBJ1-2	TRBV12-3/TRBV12-4	TGTGCCAGCAGTTCCTGGGACAGGGCCGGTGGCTACACCTTC	CASSSWDRAGGYTF
.	.	TRBJ2-2	TRBV4-1	TGCGCCAGCAGCCAAGAAAGCCGACTAGGGGGGAACACCGGGGAGCTGTTTTTT	CASSQESRLGGNTGELFF
.	few	TRBJ1-5	TRBV28	TGTGCCAGCAGTTGGGGGCGTCAGCCCCAGCATTTT	CASSWGRQPQHF
.	.	TRBJ2-5	TRBV5-1	TGCGCCAGCAGCTCGCAAGGGACCCAGTACTTC	CASSSQGTQYF
TRBD2	few	TRBJ2-1	TRBV4-3	TGCGCCAGCAGCCAAGAAATAGTATCGGCTAGCGGTTTTAGCGAGCAGTTCTTC	CASSQEIVSASGFSEQFF
TRBD2	few	TRBJ2-1	TRBV6-1	TGTGCCAGCAAACGACTAGCGGGAGGGGCCCGGAATGAGCAGTTCTTC	CASKRLAGGARNEQFF
.	.	TRBJ1-2	TRBV25-1	TGTGCCAGCAGTGAACAGGGGACCTATGGCTACACCTTC	CASSEQGTYGYTF
TRBD2	.	TRBJ2-7	TRBV4-2	TGTGCCAGCAGCCAAGACAAAGGACTAGCCTACGAGCAGTACTTC	CASSQDKGLAYEQYF
.	few	TRBJ2-5	TRBV7-9	TGTGCCAGCAGCTTAGCGTGGCAAGAGACCCAGTACTTC	CASSLAWQETQYF
.	.	TRBJ1-6	TRBV20-1	TGCAGTGCTGGGACCTATTCACCCCTCCACTTT	CSAGTYSPLHF
.	few	TRBJ2-2	TRBV4-1	TGCGCCAGCAGCCAAGAACCTACGGCCGCCGGGGAGCTGTTTTTT	CASSQEPTAAGELFF
TRBD2	few	TRBJ2-7	TRBV5-1	TGCGCCAGCAGCGGGGGCGCTAGCGGGATATACGAGCAGTACTTC	CASSGGASGIYEQYF
.	many	TRBJ1-2	TRBV5-1	TGCGCCAGCAGCTCCCAGGGGCTTTATGACTATGGCTACACCTTC	CASSSQGLYDYGYTF
TRBD2	.	TRBJ2-5	TRBV7-7	TGTGCCAGCAGCTTACTACCGGGACTAGCGACGGAGACCCAGTACTTC	CASSLLPGLATETQYF
.	few	TRBJ1-5	TRBV3-1	TGTGCCAGCAGCCTGGGTACAGGGAGTGGTACTCAGCCCCAGCATTTT	CASSLGTGSGTQPQHF
TRBD2	few	TRBJ2-2	TRBV4-2	TGTGCCAGCAGTACCTCTATCCGGGGGGTCGGGACCGGGGAGCTGTTTTTT	CASSTSIRGVGTGELFF
.	.	TRBJ2-7	TRBV11-2	TGTGCCAGCAGCTTAGCATGGGGGGCGATCTACGAGCAGTACTTC	CASSLAWGAIYEQYF
.	.	TRBJ1-1	TRBV20-1	TGCAGTGCTAGTCAGATTGAAGCTTTCTTT	CSASQIEAFF
.	.	TRBJ2-1	TRBV12-3/TRBV12-4	TGTGCCAGCAGTCCGGACTCCCCCGTAGGCTACAATGAGCAGTTCTTC	CASSPDSPVGYNEQFF